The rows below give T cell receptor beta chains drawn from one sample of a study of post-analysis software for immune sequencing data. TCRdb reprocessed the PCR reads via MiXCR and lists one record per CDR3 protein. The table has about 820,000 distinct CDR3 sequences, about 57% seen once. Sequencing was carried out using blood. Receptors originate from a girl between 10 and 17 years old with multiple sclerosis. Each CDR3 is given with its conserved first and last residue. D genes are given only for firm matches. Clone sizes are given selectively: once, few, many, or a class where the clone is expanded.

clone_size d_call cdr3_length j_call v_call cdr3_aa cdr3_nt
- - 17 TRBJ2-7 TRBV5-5 CASSHRETALLGYEQYF TGTGCCAGCAGCCATCGTGAGACAGCCCTTTTGGGTTACGAGCAGTACTTC
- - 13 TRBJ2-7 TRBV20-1 CSAGGLSSYEQYF TGCAGTGCTGGGGGCCTTAGCTCCTACGAGCAGTACTTC
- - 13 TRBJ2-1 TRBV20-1 CSASTRVANEQFF TGCAGTGCTAGTACACGGGTAGCGAATGAGCAGTTCTTC
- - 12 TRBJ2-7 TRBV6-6 CASSYSFYEQYF TGTGCCAGCAGTTACTCCTTCTACGAGCAGTACTTC
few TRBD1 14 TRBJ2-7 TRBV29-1 CSVSGGDRAYEQYF TGCAGCGTGTCCGGAGGGGACAGGGCCTACGAGCAGTACTTC
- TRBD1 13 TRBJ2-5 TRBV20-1 CSARQGPQETQYF TGCAGTGCAAGACAGGGCCCTCAAGAGACCCAGTACTTC
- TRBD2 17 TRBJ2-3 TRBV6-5 CASSYSSSGGRTDTQYF TGTGCCAGCAGTTATAGTTCCAGCGGGGGACGCACAGATACGCAGTATTTT
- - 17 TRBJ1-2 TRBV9 CASSVESGAGGNYGYTF TGTGCCAGCAGCGTAGAATCCGGTGCGGGTGGAAACTATGGCTACACCTTC
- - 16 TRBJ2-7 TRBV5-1 CVSSLIPRGPTYEQYF TGCGTCAGCAGCTTGATACCCAGGGGACCTACCTACGAGCAGTACTTC
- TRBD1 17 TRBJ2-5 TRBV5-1 CASSLRQGKGKEETQYF TGCGCCAGCAGCTTGCGACAGGGAAAGGGCAAAGAAGAGACCCAGTACTTC
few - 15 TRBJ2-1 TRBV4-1 CASSQGIGLAYEQFF TGCGCCAGCAGCCAGGGGATCGGGCTAGCCTATGAGCAGTTCTTC
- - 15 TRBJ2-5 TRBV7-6 CASSLAHVAQETQYF TGTGCCAGCAGCTTAGCGCACGTTGCCCAAGAGACCCAGTACTTC
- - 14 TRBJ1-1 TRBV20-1 CSARGVSMNTEAFF TGCAGTGCTAGAGGGGTCAGCATGAACACTGAAGCTTTCTTT
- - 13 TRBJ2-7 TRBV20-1 CSGLGHLSYEQYF TGCAGTGGACTAGGGCACCTCTCCTACGAGCAGTACTTC
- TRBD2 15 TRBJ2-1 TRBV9 CASSPRDYPNNEQFF TGTGCCAGCAGCCCCCGGGACTACCCAAACAATGAGCAGTTCTTC
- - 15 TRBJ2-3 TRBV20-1 CSARDPRASTDTQYF TGCAGTGCTAGAGACCCCCGGGCTAGCACAGATACGCAGTATTTT
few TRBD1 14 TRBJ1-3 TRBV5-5 CASSLGQGGNTIYF TGTGCCAGCAGCCTCGGACAGGGTGGAAACACCATATATTTT
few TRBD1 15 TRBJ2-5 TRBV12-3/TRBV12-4 CASSLRDRVAETQYF TGTGCCAGCAGCTTAAGGGACAGGGTGGCGGAGACCCAGTACTTC
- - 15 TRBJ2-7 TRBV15 CATSRDPAAPYEQYF TGTGCCACCAGCAGAGATCCGGCAGCGCCCTACGAGCAGTACTTC
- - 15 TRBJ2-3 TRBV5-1 CASSLGTPHTDTQYF TGCGCCAGCAGCTTGGGGACTCCTCACACAGATACGCAGTATTTT
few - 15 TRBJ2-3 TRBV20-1 CSASGTPSSTDTQYF TGCAGTGCTAGTGGGACGCCTTCTAGCACAGATACGCAGTATTTT
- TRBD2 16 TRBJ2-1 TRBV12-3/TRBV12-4 CASSLLGLAWYNEQFF TGTGCCAGCAGTTTACTGGGACTAGCGTGGTACAATGAGCAGTTCTTC
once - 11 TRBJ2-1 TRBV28 CASTLENEQFF TGTGCCAGCACTCTCGAGAATGAGCAGTTCTTC
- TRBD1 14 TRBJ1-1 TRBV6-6 CASSSRQGWTEAFF TGTGCCAGCAGTTCACGACAGGGATGGACTGAAGCTTTCTTT
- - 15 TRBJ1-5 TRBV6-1 CASSEDLGFWQPQHF TGTGCCAGCAGTGAAGATTTGGGGTTTTGGCAGCCCCAGCATTTT
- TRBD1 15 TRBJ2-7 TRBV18 CASSPRGQGYYEQYF TGTGCCAGCTCACCACGGGGACAGGGCTATTACGAGCAGTACTTC
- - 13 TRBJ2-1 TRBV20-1 CSALNERLNEQFF TGCAGTGCCCTTAATGAACGTCTCAATGAGCAGTTCTTC
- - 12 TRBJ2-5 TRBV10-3 CAIRDPGETQYF TGTGCCATAAGGGACCCGGGAGAGACCCAGTACTTC
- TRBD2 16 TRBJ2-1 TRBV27 CASSRWSSGDNNEQFF TGTGCCAGCAGCCGCTGGAGTAGCGGGGATAACAATGAGCAGTTCTTC
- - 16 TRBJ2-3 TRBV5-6 CASSLAAGPSTDTQYF TGTGCCAGCAGCTTGGCCGCGGGTCCTAGCACAGATACGCAGTATTTT
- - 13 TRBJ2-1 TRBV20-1 CSARDGGYNEQFF TGCAGTGCTAGAGATGGGGGTTACAATGAGCAGTTCTTC
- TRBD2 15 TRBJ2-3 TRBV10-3 CAIRLAGGPFDTQYF TGTGCCATCAGACTAGCGGGAGGGCCTTTTGATACGCAGTATTTT
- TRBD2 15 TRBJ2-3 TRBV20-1 CSARLSGRRTDTQYF TGCAGTGCTAGACTTAGCGGGAGACGCACAGATACGCAGTATTTT
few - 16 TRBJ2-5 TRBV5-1 CASSFLVADGQETQYF TGCGCCAGCAGCTTCCTGGTAGCGGATGGCCAAGAGACCCAGTACTTC
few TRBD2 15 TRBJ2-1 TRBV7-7 CASSLGLAGTGEQFF TGTGCTAGCAGCTTGGGACTAGCGGGAACGGGCGAGCAGTTCTTC
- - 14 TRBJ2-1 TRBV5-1 CASSLGLGFNEQFF TGCGCCAGCAGCTTGGGGTTAGGTTTCAATGAGCAGTTCTTC
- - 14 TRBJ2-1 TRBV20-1 CSATDRNSYNEQFF TGCAGTGCTACTGACAGGAACTCCTACAATGAGCAGTTCTTC
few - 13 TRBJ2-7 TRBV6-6 CASKPGVTYEQYF TGTGCCAGCAAGCCGGGCGTCACCTACGAGCAGTACTTC
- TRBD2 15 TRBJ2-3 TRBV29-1 CSVAPREYYTDTQYF TGCAGCGTTGCCCCGCGGGAGTATTACACAGATACGCAGTATTTT
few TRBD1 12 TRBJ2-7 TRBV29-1 CSVAQGALEQYF TGCAGCGTTGCACAGGGGGCCCTCGAGCAGTACTTC
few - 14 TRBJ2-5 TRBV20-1 CSARLSGYQETQYF TGCAGTGCGCGCCTTTCGGGCTACCAAGAGACCCAGTACTTC
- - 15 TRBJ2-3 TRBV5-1 CASSLGSGDADTQYF TGCGCCAGCAGCTTGGGATCAGGGGACGCAGATACGCAGTATTTT
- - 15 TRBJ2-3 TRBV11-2 CASSSFREKADTQYF TGTGCCAGCAGTTCTTTCCGGGAGAAGGCAGATACGCAGTATTTT
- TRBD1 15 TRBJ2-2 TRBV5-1 CASSPRGPDTGELFF TGCGCCAGCAGCCCCAGGGGGCCAGACACCGGGGAGCTGTTTTTT
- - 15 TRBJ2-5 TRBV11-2 CASSPIRQTQETQYF TGTGCCAGCAGCCCGATAAGACAGACCCAAGAGACCCAGTACTTC
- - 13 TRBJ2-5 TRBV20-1 CSARKGPQETQYF TGCAGTGCTAGGAAGGGACCTCAAGAGACCCAGTACTTC
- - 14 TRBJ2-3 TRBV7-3 CASTLGGNSDTQYF TGTGCCAGCACCTTGGGTGGGAACTCGGATACGCAGTATTTT